This section outlines one T cell receptor beta chain sequence together with its context. Its recognized antigen is unknown. No base qualities exist here, and no much larger clone lies one base off it. This sample is drawn from a study of shared clonotypes between healthy human individuals (dated by TCRdb to the early 2020s). With respect to the entire study: The cohort comprised a couple of women and three men aged 18 to 49 years. Blood TCR repertoires of roughly five healthy adults were deeply sequenced to estimate repertoire size and the extent of clonotype sharing between individuals. Leukapheresis yielded between about 0.94 and 8.9 billion PBMCs per donor. To increase sequencing depth and limit assay-specific biases, TCR repertoire library preparation and sequencing were carried out by different laboratories using diverse techniques.

There are 12 amino acids in the CDR3, from cysteine to phenylalanine inclusive. Just CDR3 DNA is preserved here, 36 bases in frame from base 1. At the junction V is shortened by 0 bases and J by 5 bases, with 4 bases in between. Taken from the germline V gene, the CDR1 and CDR2 loops are KGHSH and LQKENI. Using the deep immunoSEQ assay, TCR CDR3 regions were amplified from genomic DNA by multiplex PCR. Extracted genomic DNA from each cell subset was distributed evenly across all wells of several immunoSEQ 96-well plates, and each plate was treated as a replicate. For unsorted PBMC, around 300 ng genomic DNA, equal to tens of thousands of T cell genomes, was loaded into each replicate PCR. Genomic DNA from unsorted PBMC was sequenced over ten immunoSEQ deep assay plates. Purified libraries were measured with a Qubit 3.0 fluorometer, size-checked on a Bioanalyzer 2100, and measured again with the KAPA Library Quantification kit. Every immunoSEQ 96-well plate was sequenced on a separate single-read 150-cycle Illumina NextSeq 550 flow cell. As for the original processing: The immunoSEQ output contained only junctional sequences without quality scores, so filtering could not match that applied to full-length reads. To assign V/J genes and CDR3, sequences were annotated using PyIR, a Python wrapper for IgBLAST v1.9, with IMGT germline references. Reads with weak V/J assignments (E-value above 1e-6), missing CDR3, stop codons, out-of-frame junctions, or ambiguous translated residues were removed. V3J clonotypes were defined by identical inferred V gene, J gene, and CDR3 amino acid sequence. Percentage overlap between repertoires was calculated by dividing the number of shared unique clonotypes by the size of the smaller repertoire. RTK rarefaction, the Chao1 estimator, and Recon v2.1 estimates of unobserved clonotypes were used to assess repertoire richness. TCRdb provides this immuneACCESS table in a form limited to in-frame rearrangements. Some clones are lacking; in checked studies, under half of them reflect an unresolved V gene, and why the rest are absent is not known. Clonal size and the V and J genes are those of that table, whereas D and trimming came from the DNA. The sample has approximately 440,000 clones on record, around 77% of them singletons. The ten top clones hold around 13% of the sample.

The donors were healthy, HIV-negative adults with no recently reported acute infections or vaccinations. All donors were Caucasian adults living in Nashville, Tennessee, USA. For unsorted samples, 70 million to 95 million PBMCs were counted, and genomic DNA was extracted using the QIAamp DNA Blood Mini kit. Blood was collected by leukapheresis, and PBMCs were isolated by Ficoll-Histopaque density gradient centrifugation and then cryopreserved in liquid nitrogen vapor phase. Findings and caveats that apply to the study as a whole: The small number of donors limited the genetic and exposure-history diversity represented. Pairwise subsampling indicated that sequencing depth was expected to affect the degree of clonotype sharing among donors. Sampling was limited to blood, and TCR repertoires in tissue likely differ from TCR repertoires in blood.

The chain joins TRBV18 to TRBJ1-2; there is no confident call for the D gene. Sequenced: PBMCs. The TCR sequence derives from a woman between 40 and 50 years old in good health. Some clones in this sample may be carry-over from other donors' samples. The bases read TGTGCCAGCTCACCACCTGGGTATGGCTACACCTTC. Translated, this is CASSPPGYGYTF. With all but the CDR3 taken from the reference TRBV18 and TRBJ1-2 genes, the full variable domain is: NAGVMQNPRHLVRRRGQEARLRCSPMKGHSHVYWYRQLPEEGLKFMVYLQKENIIDESGMPKERFSAEFPKEGPSILRIQQVVRGDSAAYFCASSPPGYGYTFGSGTRLTVV.